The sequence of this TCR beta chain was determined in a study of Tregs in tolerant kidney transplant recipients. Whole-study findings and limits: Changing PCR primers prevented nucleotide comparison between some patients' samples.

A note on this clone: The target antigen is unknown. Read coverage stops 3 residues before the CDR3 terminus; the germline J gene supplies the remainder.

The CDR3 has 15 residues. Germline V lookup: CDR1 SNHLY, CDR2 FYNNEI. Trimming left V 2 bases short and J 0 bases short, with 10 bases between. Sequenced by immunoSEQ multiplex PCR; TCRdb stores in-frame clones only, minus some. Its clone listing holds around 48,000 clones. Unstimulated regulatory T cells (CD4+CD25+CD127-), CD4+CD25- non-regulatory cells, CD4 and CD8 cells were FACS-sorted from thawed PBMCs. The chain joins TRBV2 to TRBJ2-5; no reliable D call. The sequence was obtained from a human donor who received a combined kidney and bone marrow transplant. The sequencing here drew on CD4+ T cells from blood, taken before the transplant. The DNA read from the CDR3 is TGTGCCAGCAGTGAACTGCGCAAGTACCAAGAGACC. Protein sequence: CASSELRKYQET. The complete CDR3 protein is CASSELRKYQETQYF.